These 13 T cell receptor beta chains originate from one sample sequenced in a study of cytomegalovirus exposure and HLA in healthy donors. PCR was performed using 60 Vbeta and 13 Jbeta primers. The data were produced by immunoSEQ multiplex PCR, yet TCRdb's version contains in-frame clones alone and is incomplete. The sample records approximately 100,000 clones, more than 65% being singletons. Sequencing was performed on PBMCs. These receptors were obtained from a man aged 40-55 years in good health and CMV-seropositive.

This clone was observed a single time. The chain recombines TRBV6-4 with TRBJ2-2, with TRBD1 matching over 8 bases. The CDR3 runs to 13 residues. The V gene's germline CDR1 is MRHNA and CDR2 SNTAGT. V gave up 4 bases and J gave up 5 bases; unmatched junction bases: 0. In nucleotides, the CDR3 is TGTGCCAGCAGTGGGACAGGGACCGGGGAGCTGTTTTTT. Encoded protein: CASSGTGTGELFF.

The V and J genes are TRBV9 and TRBJ1-6; TRBD1 matches at 10 bases. With 0 bases clipped from V and 7 bases from J, the junction kept 1 base outside the gene matches. Looked up from germline, CDR1 is SGDLS and CDR2 is YYNGEE. The CDR3 is 15 amino acids. CDR3 DNA sequence: TGTGCCAGCAGCGTAGAGGGACAGGGGAATTCACCCCTCCACTTT. This gives the protein CASSVEGQGNSPLHF. Supplemented by reference TRBV9 and TRBJ1-6, the full variable domain reads DSGVTQTPKHLITATGQRVTLRCSPRSGDLSVYWYQQSLDQGLQFLIQYYNGEERAKGNILERFSAQQFPDLHSELNLSSLELGDSALYFCASSVEGQGNSPLHFGNGTRLTVT.

The V and J genes are TRBV7-3 and TRBJ1-5, with 8 bases matching TRBD1. Germline V gives CDR1 SGHTA, CDR2 FQGTGA. The CDR3 runs 15 residues. Trimming at V came to 2 bases and at J to 7 bases, leaving 7 bases not matched to a gene. The CDR3 loop is CASSLWQGAKQPQHF. CDR3 bases: TGTGCCAGCAGCTTATGGCAGGGGGCTAAACAGCCCCAGCATTTT. The complete variable domain, with remaining parts taken from reference TRBV7-3 and TRBJ1-5, reads GAGVSQTPSNKVTEKGKYVELRCDPISGHTALYWYRQSLGQGPEFLIYFQGTGAADDSGLPNDRFFAVRPEGSVSTLKIQRTERGDSAVYLCASSLWQGAKQPQHFGDGTRLSIL.

The J gene is TRBJ2-7, the V gene TRBV4-1; a possible D gene is TRBD1 (6 bases). The V end lost 2 bases, the J end lost 1 base, and 9 bases lay between the germline ends. This CDR3 contains 14 residues. The germline gives CDR1 MGHRA, CDR2 YSYEKL. CDR3 loop: CASSQRQESYEQYF. The CDR3 bases are TGCGCCAGCAGCCAACGACAGGAATCCTACGAGCAGTACTTC.

This rearrangement joins TRBV11-2 to TRBJ2-2, with D possibly TRBD1 on 5 matching bases. The CDR3 runs to 14 residues. Trimming pared 4 bases from V and 6 bases from J, leaving 12 bases between. Looked up from germline, CDR1 is SGHAT and CDR2 is FQNNGV. CDR3 region: CASSWGPNAGELFF. CDR3 sequence (DNA): TGTGCCAGCAGCTGGGGCCCCAACGCCGGGGAGCTGTTTTTT. The full variable domain, in which reference TRBV11-2 and TRBJ2-2 provide the parts outside the CDR3, is EAGVAQSPRYKIIEKRQSVAFWCNPISGHATLYWYQQILGQGPKLLIQFQNNGVVDDSQLPKDRFSAERLKGVDSTLKIQPAKLEDSAVYLCASSWGPNAGELFFGEGSRLTVL.

The CDR3 DNA sequence: TGTGCCAGCAGTCTCAGGGGGTCGGATCAGCCCCAGCATTTT. This encodes CASSLRGSDQPQHF. This chain connects TRBV6-5 to TRBJ1-5, with 7 bases fitting TRBD1. The V gene's germline CDR1 is MNHEY and CDR2 SVGAGI. With 5 bases clipped from V and 5 bases from J, the junction kept 6 bases outside the gene matches. The CDR3 covers 14 residues.

With regard to this clone: Mismatch with germline at one junction end may stem from a read error. V and J are TRBV7-7 and TRBJ1-3; 7 bases are a match to TRBD1. CDR3 length: 14 amino acids. Germline assignment: CDR1 SSHAT and CDR2 FNYEAQ (reference sequence). The CDR3 spells CASSSGTAGNTIYF. For the CDR3, the DNA is TGTGCTAGCAGCTCTGGGACAGCCGGGAACACCATATATTTT.

The chain uses TRBV5-1 and TRBJ2-5; D possibly corresponds to TRBD2 (5 bases). From germline, CDR1 is SGHRS and CDR2 YFSETQ. V was pared by 0 bases and J by 1 base, with 10 bases between. The CDR3 sequence is 15 residues long. The CDR3 nucleotides are TGCGCCAGCAGCTTGGCCTCGAGGGCCCAAGAGACCCAGTACTTC. Encoded protein: CASSLASRAQETQYF.

The rearrangement joins TRBV6-1 to TRBJ2-2; 7 bases are a match to TRBD1. Germline V gives CDR1 MNHNS, CDR2 SASEGT. This CDR3 comprises 15 residues. With 6 bases clipped from V and 3 bases from J, the junction kept 7 bases outside the gene matches. In DNA, the CDR3 is TGTGCCAGCAGCAAGGGACAGACTTACACCGGGGAGCTGTTTTTT. Translation gives CASSKGQTYTGELFF.

The rearrangement uses TRBV7-9 and TRBJ1-1, with D hard to call. Looked up from germline, CDR1 is SEHNR and CDR2 is FQNEAQ (reference sequence). The CDR3 has 13 residues. V gave up 5 bases and J gave up 3 bases, with 10 bases separating them. The CDR3 protein is CASSALVDTEAFF. The CDR3 DNA is TGTGCCAGCAGCGCCTTAGTGGACACTGAAGCTTTCTTT.

The rearrangement joins TRBV6-6 to TRBJ1-5; D uncertain. Germline loops: CDR1 MNHNY, CDR2 SVGAGI (reference sequence). Deletions cut 7 bases from V and 0 bases from J, with 7 bases between. CDR3 length: 13 amino acids. CDR3 loop: CASNPYSNQPQHF. The CDR3 bases are TGTGCCAGCAACCCCTATAGCAATCAGCCCCAGCATTTT.

This CDR3 reads CASSLRLQGDRVVRETQYF. The CDR3 DNA is TGTGCCAGCTCACTCCGCCTGCAAGGCGACAGGGTGGTTCGAGAGACCCAGTACTTC. The V gene is TRBV18, the J gene TRBJ2-5; 7 positions agree with TRBD1. The germline V gene has CDR1 KGHSH and CDR2 LQKENI. The CDR3 consists of 19 residues. V lost 4 bases and J lost 4; bases outside the gene matches: 21.

The chain is built from TRBV9 and TRBJ1-2, with 7 nucleotides matching TRBD1. Germline V gives CDR1 SGDLS, CDR2 YYNGEE. The CDR3 has 12 amino acids. V was pared by 4 bases and J by 8 bases, with 5 bases of the junction left unmatched. The CDR3 bases are TGTGCCAGCAGCACACACAGGGGAGGCTACACCTTC. Its translation: CASSTHRGGYTF.